The 25 T cell receptor beta chains below all came from one sample that was sequenced in a study of T cell responses to AZD1222 COVID-19 vaccine. Clones were read by immunoSEQ multiplex PCR, and TCRdb kept only the in-frame ones, dropping some. The sample carries about 100,000 clones, about 88% recorded once. The source was peripheral blood, collected on day 0 of AZD1222 vaccination. Every receptor here comes from an adult in good health.

V gene TRBV9 combines with J gene TRBJ2-7, with D unresolved. V was cut by 0 bases and J by 2 bases, with 12 bases left in between. CDR1 and CDR2 from the germline V gene are SGDLS and YYNGEE. The CDR3 has 15 residues. The DNA for the CDR3 is TGTGCCAGCAGCGTAGGTGGCGACCAGCCCTACGAGCAGTACTTC. Amino acids: CASSVGGDQPYEQYF.

This chain joins TRBV27 and TRBJ1-3; 9 bases are shared with TRBD1. Germline V gene sequence: CDR1 MNHEY, CDR2 SMNVEV (reference sequence). Trimming removed 5 bases from V and 2 bases from J; junction bases left unmatched: 7. The CDR3 extends over 16 amino acids. CDR3 DNA: TGTGCCAGCAGTCCCGGGACAGGGTTCACTGGAAACACCATATATTTT. Its translation is CASSPGTGFTGNTIYF.

CDR3 amino acids: CASSSGTNYEQYF. The CDR3 DNA reads as TGTGCCAGCAGCTCCGGGACCAACTACGAGCAGTACTTC. The rearrangement joins TRBV5-4 to TRBJ2-7, with D perhaps matching TRBD1 or TRBD2 (5 bases each). Germline V gene sequence: CDR1 SGHNT, CDR2 YYREEE (reference sequence). There are 13 residues in the CDR3. V was clipped by 3 bases and J by 3 bases, with 10 bases between them. Full variable domain (outside the CDR3, taken from reference TRBV5-4 and TRBJ2-7): ETGVTQSPTHLIKTRGQQVTLRCSSQSGHNTVSWYQQALGQGPQFIFQYYREEENGRGNFPPRFSGLQFPNYSSELNVNALELDDSALYLCASSSGTNYEQYFGPGTRLTVT.

This chain uses TRBV5-4 with TRBJ2-7; the D gene is possibly TRBD2 (5 bases). Trimming pared 0 bases from V and 2 bases from J, leaving 6 bases between. Germline CDR1 is SGHNT and CDR2 is YYREEE (reference sequence). This CDR3 has 13 amino acids. DNA for the CDR3: TGTGCCAGCAGCTTGGGAGGGCCCTACGAGCAGTACTTC. Translating it yields CASSLGGPYEQYF.

The genes are TRBV5-1 and TRBJ1-4, with D possibly matching TRBD1 (5 bases). Trimming stripped 2 bases from V and 8 bases from J, with 13 bases between. The CDR3 consists of 14 residues. Germline CDR1 reads SGHRS; CDR2 reads YFSETQ. CDR3 nucleotide sequence: TGCGCCAGCAGCTTCGGTCAGGGAGGGGAAAAACTGTTTTTT. It is translated as CASSFGQGGEKLFF.

This chain connects TRBV7-9 to TRBJ2-7; no clear D gene. V was trimmed by 5 bases and J by 3 bases, leaving 14 bases between them. Looked up from germline, CDR1 is SEHNR and CDR2 is FQNEAQ (reference sequence). The CDR3 is 14 residues long. The CDR3 DNA reads TGTGCCAGCAGCCCAACAGACGTCGTCTACGAGCAGTACTTC. It codes for CASSPTDVVYEQYF.

This clone came up once. The chain carries TRBV5-4 and TRBJ2-7, with 11 bases that match TRBD1. Unmatched junction bases numbered 2, after V lost 0 bases and J lost 3 bases. The CDR3 spans 15 residues. Germline-derived CDR1 and CDR2 are SGHNT and YYREEE (reference sequence). Here the CDR3 DNA reads TGTGCCAGCAGCTTGGGGGACAGGGGGTTCTACGAGCAGTACTTC. Its translation is CASSLGDRGFYEQYF.

The chain has TRBV19 and TRBJ1-1; 7 bases map to TRBD1. Germline V gene data show CDR1 as LNHDA and CDR2 as SQIVND (reference sequence). CDR3 length: 14 residues. The V and J ends lost 5 bases and 4 bases, in that order; junction bases with no gene match: 7. The CDR3 protein is CASSANRGPTEAFF. CDR3 DNA: TGTGCCAGTAGTGCGAACAGGGGCCCCACTGAAGCTTTCTTT.

J is TRBJ2-5 and V is TRBV6-1; TRBD2 might be the D (5 bases). The V end was cut by 2 bases, the J end by 5 bases, with 18 bases between. The germline V gene encodes CDR1 MNHNS and CDR2 SASEGT. This CDR3 has 16 amino acids. In DNA form, the CDR3 reads TGTGCCAGCAGTGAATTTTCCGGGAACAAAGGGGAGACCCAGTACTTC. Translating gives CASSEFSGNKGETQYF.

The V call is TRBV30, the J call TRBJ2-3; tentatively, D is TRBD2 (6 bases). The CDR3 has 15 residues. The germline V gene has CDR1 GTSNPN and CDR2 SVGIG (reference sequence). Trimming shortened V by 3 bases and J by 0 bases, and 13 bases separated the two germline ends. CDR3 protein: CAWSRTIVSTDTQYF. Written as DNA, the CDR3 is TGTGCCTGGAGCCGGACTATAGTTAGCACAGATACGCAGTATTTT.

The V call is TRBV5-4, the J call TRBJ1-5, with TRBD1 matching 10 bases. This CDR3 comprises 15 residues. Germline loops: CDR1 SGHNT, CDR2 YYREEE (reference sequence). With 3 bases clipped from V and 5 bases from J, the junction kept 5 bases outside the gene matches. CDR3 nucleotide sequence: TGTGCCAGCAGCTCCGACAGGGGGCTGGATCAGCCCCAGCATTTT. It encodes CASSSDRGLDQPQHF.

V gene TRBV6-2 or TRBV6-3 combines with J gene TRBJ2-7; D is uncertain. The CDR3 totals 12 residues. V was shortened by 2 bases and J by 5 bases, with 7 bases between the two germline ends. Germline V gives CDR1 MNHEY, CDR2 SVGEGT. The DNA for the CDR3 is TGTGCCAGCAGTTACATAGTCAACGAGCAGTACTTC. Encoded protein: CASSYIVNEQYF.

By share, this clone counts as medium-sized. This sequence joins TRBV3-1 (or the pseudogene TRBV3-2) and TRBJ1-2; TRBD1 agrees at 8 bases. Unmatched junction bases numbered 3, after V lost 3 bases and J lost 0 bases. The germline CDR1 and CDR2 sequences are LGHDT and YNNKEL (reference sequence). This CDR3 spans 15 amino acids. The chain's CDR3 is CASSHRQGTNYGYTF. The CDR3 bases are TGTGCCAGCAGCCATAGACAGGGGACTAACTATGGCTACACCTTC.

In its sample, this clone was seen once. V is TRBV19 and J is TRBJ2-1; the match to TRBD1 covers 8 bases. Per germline, CDR1 LNHDA and CDR2 SQIVND (reference sequence). Trimming took 5 bases from V and 12 from J; bases not matched to a gene: 15. This CDR3 spans 15 amino acids. For the CDR3, the DNA is TGTGCCAGTAGTTCCCGGGACAGGCCCCCCCCGAGGCAGTTCTTC. As protein: CASSSRDRPPPRQFF.

The V gene is TRBV28, the J gene TRBJ2-3, with 7 bases lining up with TRBD1. Germline CDR1 is MDHEN and CDR2 is SYDVKM. The length of the CDR3 is 13 residues. With V trimmed by 8 bases and J by 0 bases, 2 bases remained unmatched. The CDR3 loop is CASDRESTDTQYF. The CDR3 region has the DNA TGTGCCAGCGACAGGGAAAGCACAGATACGCAGTATTTT.

J is TRBJ1-1 and V is TRBV4-3, with 11 bases matching TRBD1. The V gene's germline CDR1 is LGHNA and CDR2 YSLEER. The CDR3 consists of 15 residues. The junction had 2 bases not matched to a gene; V was cut back by 1 base and J by 4 bases. The CDR3 protein is CASSQVGQGVTEAFF. The CDR3 nucleotides are TGCGCCAGCAGCCAAGTGGGACAGGGGGTCACTGAAGCTTTCTTT.

Of note for this clone: The same CDR3 arises from other DNA sequences in this sample as well. This chain connects TRBV10-3 to TRBJ2-7; 9 bases map to TRBD1. The CDR3 has 13 residues. Germline CDR1 ENHRY, CDR2 SYGVKD. Losses at the gene ends were 6 bases for V and 5 bases for J; bases not matched to a gene: 5. The CDR3 DNA reads TGTGCCATCAGCGGGACAGGGAAGCACGAGCAGTACTTC. It encodes CAISGTGKHEQYF.

The V call is TRBV4-3, the J call TRBJ2-7; 9 nucleotides align to TRBD1. The ends lost 0 bases at V and 1 base at J; junction bases unmatched: 4. The germline gives CDR1 LGHNA, CDR2 YSLEER. The CDR3 extends over 16 amino acids. The DNA for the CDR3 is TGCGCCAGCAGCCAAGATATGGGACAGGGTTCCTACGAGCAGTACTTC. Its translation: CASSQDMGQGSYEQYF.

V is TRBV30 and J is TRBJ2-4; unclear D gene. The length of the CDR3 is 11 residues. V was trimmed by 4 bases and J by 1 base, leaving 2 bases between them. The V gene's germline CDR1 is GTSNPN and CDR2 SVGIG (reference sequence). CDR3 protein: CAWKAKNIQYF. DNA of the CDR3: TGTGCCTGGAAGGCCAAAAACATTCAGTACTTC. Together with reference TRBV30 and TRBJ2-4, the CDR3 gives the full variable domain: SQTIHQWPATLVQPVGSPLSLECTVEGTSNPNLYWYRQAAGRGLQLLFYSVGIGQISSEVPQNLSASRPQDRQFILSSKKLLLSDSGFYLCAWKAKNIQYFGAGTRLSVL.

The chain joins TRBV7-8 to TRBJ2-5, with D perhaps assigned TRBD1 or TRBD2 (5 bases each). Per germline, CDR1 SGHVS and CDR2 FQNEAQ. V lost 7 bases, J lost 8 bases, and 17 bases lay in between. CDR3 length: 13 amino acids. The CDR3 nucleotides read TGTGCCAGCACGGGGCCGCCACCGAAAACCCAGTACTTC. Translated, it gives CASTGPPPKTQYF.

The chain joins TRBV27 to TRBJ2-2; 8 bases are shared with TRBD2. CDR1 is MNHEY and CDR2 is SMNVEV in the germline V gene (reference sequence). V shed 4 bases and J 4 bases; nucleotides not matched to a gene: 8. The CDR3 is 16 residues long. CDR3 amino acids: CASSSSAGEGTGELFF. As DNA, the CDR3 is TGTGCCAGCAGTTCTTCAGCGGGAGAGGGCACCGGGGAGCTGTTTTTT.

The CDR3 region has the DNA TGTGCCAGCAGCGTACAGAACCTCTACGAGCAGTACTTC. Translation: CASSVQNLYEQYF. The V gene is TRBV7-2, the J gene TRBJ2-7; D remains unclear. This CDR3 contains 13 residues. Germline V lookup: CDR1 SGHTA, CDR2 FQGNSA. Trimming pared 5 bases from V and 3 bases from J, leaving 11 bases between.

The chain joins TRBV7-3 to TRBJ1-5; D is possibly TRBD1 (5 bases). The CDR3 extends over 13 amino acids. Germline V gene data show CDR1 as SGHTA and CDR2 as FQGTGA. V lost 5 bases and J 5 bases, leaving 10 bases between the germline ends. In DNA form, the CDR3 reads TGTGCCAGCAGCGACCAGGGAGATCAGCCCCAGCATTTT. Its protein product is CASSDQGDQPQHF. Using reference TRBV7-3 and TRBJ1-5 for the parts outside the CDR3, the full variable domain is GAGVSQTPSNKVTEKGKYVELRCDPISGHTALYWYRQSLGQGPEFLIYFQGTGAADDSGLPNDRFFAVRPEGSVSTLKIQRTERGDSAVYLCASSDQGDQPQHFGDGTRLSIL.

The DNA of the CDR3 is TGTGCCAGCAGCCAAGGACTAGCGAGCTCCTACGAGCAGTACTTC. It specifies CASSQGLASSYEQYF. The rearrangement links TRBV3-1 (or the pseudogene TRBV3-2) to TRBJ2-7, with 8 bases lining up with TRBD2. Germline CDR1 and CDR2: LGHDT and YNNKEL (reference sequence). The length of the CDR3 is 15 residues. V shed 1 base and J 0 bases; nucleotides not matched to a gene: 2.

The V call is TRBV9, the J call TRBJ2-3; D possibly matches TRBD1 or TRBD2 (6 bases each). The V end was cut by 2 bases, the J end by 3 bases, with 10 bases between. CDR3 length: 14 residues. CDR1 is SGDLS, CDR2 YYNGEE, per germline. The chain's CDR3 is CASSVGGTTDTQYF. The CDR3, as DNA: TGTGCCAGCAGCGTGGGCGGGACAACAGATACGCAGTATTTT.